Listed here is a single T cell receptor (beta chain). Its antigen is as yet unknown. The record originates from a study of memory CD4+ T cells and cytomegalovirus serostatus. This table comes from immunoSEQ multiplex PCR, and its TCRdb copy is limited to in-frame clones, with some not included. The sample lists approximately 46,000 clones, about three quarters seen once, with 0.61% in the top ten. Findings of the study overall: Median bootstrapped AUC for CMV status was just under 0.97 originally, around 0.91 US-trained.

Single viable CD3+CD4+CD8-CD45RO+ cells were sorted as the memory CD4+ T cells. Positive selection with CD4 microbeads enriched total CD4+ T cells. The CDR3 loop spans 14 amino acids. V was shortened by 4 bases and J by 4 bases, with 14 bases between the two germline ends. Germline V gives CDR1 SGHDT, CDR2 YYEEEE. Sequences were obtained from memory CD4+ T cells from blood. This receptor was taken from an adult in good health and CMV-seronegative. This chain joins TRBV5-6 and TRBJ2-5, with a tentative D call TRBD2 (6 bases). CDR3 coding DNA: TGTGCCAGCAGCCTCCCGCGGGGTATAGAGACCCAGTACTTC. Its protein product is CASSLPRGIETQYF.